The table lists the clone carrying this T cell receptor beta chain with a few counts. Its antigen is currently unknown. Time point specified: pre-sensitization, week 0. Treatment defined: therapeutic diphenylcyclopropenone sensitization with weekly scalp DPC. The data were obtained in a study of human T cells and chemical hapten exposure. Findings and caveats of the study: Donors were affected by alopecia, so their immune reaction might vary from that of healthy individuals.

One entry per CDR3 protein results from TCRdb running MiXCR on the RACE reads. The sample records around 380,000 distinct CDR3 sequences, 5.5% being singletons. There are 14 residues in the CDR3. The J segment lost 7 bases and the V segment lost 6 bases, leaving 10 bases of the junction unmatched. This receptor was taken from a woman aged 18-29 years with alopecia areata. Some clones in this sample may be carry-over from other donors' samples. The input for sequencing was whole blood, taken in connection with sensitization to the hapten diphenylcyclopropenone (DPC). The chain combines TRBV12-3 or TRBV12-4 with TRBJ1-2; 8 bases map to TRBD1. The CDR3: CASRGTDRVGGYTF. CDR3 bases: TGTGCCAGCAGGGGGACGGACAGGGTTGGTGGCTACACCTTC.